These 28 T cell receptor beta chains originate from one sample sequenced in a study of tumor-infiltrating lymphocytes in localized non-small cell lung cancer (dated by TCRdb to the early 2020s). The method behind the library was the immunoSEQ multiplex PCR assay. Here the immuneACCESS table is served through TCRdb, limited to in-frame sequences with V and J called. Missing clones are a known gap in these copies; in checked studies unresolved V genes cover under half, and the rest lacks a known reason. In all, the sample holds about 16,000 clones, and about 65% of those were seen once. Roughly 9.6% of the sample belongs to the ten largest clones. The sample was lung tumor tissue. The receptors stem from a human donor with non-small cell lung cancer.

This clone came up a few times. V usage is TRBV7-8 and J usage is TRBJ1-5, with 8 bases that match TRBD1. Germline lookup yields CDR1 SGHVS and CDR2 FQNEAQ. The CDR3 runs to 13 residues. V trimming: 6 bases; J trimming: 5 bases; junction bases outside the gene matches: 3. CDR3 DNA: TGTGCCAGCAGACAGGGGGGAGATCAGCCCCAGCATTTT. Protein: CASRQGGDQPQHF.

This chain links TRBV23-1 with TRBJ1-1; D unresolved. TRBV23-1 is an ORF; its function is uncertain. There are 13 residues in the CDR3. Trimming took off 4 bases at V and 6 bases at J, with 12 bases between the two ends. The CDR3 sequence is CASSPATPAEAFF. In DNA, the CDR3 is TGCGCCAGCAGTCCGGCAACCCCGGCTGAAGCTTTCTTT.

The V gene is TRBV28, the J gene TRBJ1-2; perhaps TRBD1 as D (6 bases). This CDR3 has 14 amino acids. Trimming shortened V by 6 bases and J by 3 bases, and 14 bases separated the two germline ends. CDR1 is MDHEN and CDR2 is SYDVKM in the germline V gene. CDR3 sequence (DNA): TGTGCCAGCAGCCCCGGGGGGGGCTACTATGGCTACACCTTC. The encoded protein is CASSPGGGYYGYTF.

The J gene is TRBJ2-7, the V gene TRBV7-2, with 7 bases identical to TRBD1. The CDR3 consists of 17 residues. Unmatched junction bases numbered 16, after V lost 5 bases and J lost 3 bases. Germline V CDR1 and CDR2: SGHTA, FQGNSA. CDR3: CASSRWIRQGDFYEQYF. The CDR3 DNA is TGTGCCAGCAGCCGCTGGATTCGGCAGGGGGATTTCTACGAGCAGTACTTC.

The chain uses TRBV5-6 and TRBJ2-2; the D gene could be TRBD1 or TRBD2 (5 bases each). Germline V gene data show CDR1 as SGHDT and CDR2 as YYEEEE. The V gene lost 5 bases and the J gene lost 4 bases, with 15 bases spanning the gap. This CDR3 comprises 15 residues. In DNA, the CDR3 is TGTGCCAGCAGTCACCGGGACCAACTCACCGGGGAGCTGTTTTTT. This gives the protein CASSHRDQLTGELFF.

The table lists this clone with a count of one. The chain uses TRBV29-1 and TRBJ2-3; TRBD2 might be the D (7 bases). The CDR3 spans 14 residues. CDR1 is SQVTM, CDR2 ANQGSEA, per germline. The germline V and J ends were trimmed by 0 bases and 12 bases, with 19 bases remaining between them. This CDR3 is CSVEDVGGGQTQYF. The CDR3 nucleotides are TGCAGCGTTGAAGACGTAGGGGGAGGGCAAACACAGTATTTT.

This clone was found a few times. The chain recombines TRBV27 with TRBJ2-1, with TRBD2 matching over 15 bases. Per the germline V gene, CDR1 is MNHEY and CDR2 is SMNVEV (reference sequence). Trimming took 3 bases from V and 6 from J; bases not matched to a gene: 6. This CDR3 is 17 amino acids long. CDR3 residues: CASSFGLAGGPGNEQFF. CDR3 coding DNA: TGTGCCAGCAGTTTCGGACTAGCGGGAGGGCCTGGCAATGAGCAGTTCTTC.

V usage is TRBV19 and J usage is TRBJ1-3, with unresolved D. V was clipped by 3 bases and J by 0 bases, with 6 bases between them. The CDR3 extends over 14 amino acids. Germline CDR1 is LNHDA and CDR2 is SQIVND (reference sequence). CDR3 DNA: TGTGCCAGTAGTATTAGAGGCTCTGGAAACACCATATATTTT. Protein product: CASSIRGSGNTIYF.

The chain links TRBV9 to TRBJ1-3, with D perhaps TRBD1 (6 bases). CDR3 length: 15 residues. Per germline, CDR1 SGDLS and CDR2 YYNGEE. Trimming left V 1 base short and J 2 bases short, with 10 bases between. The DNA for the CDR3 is TGTGCCAGCAGCGTACAGGGGACGACTGGAAACACCATATATTTT. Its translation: CASSVQGTTGNTIYF.

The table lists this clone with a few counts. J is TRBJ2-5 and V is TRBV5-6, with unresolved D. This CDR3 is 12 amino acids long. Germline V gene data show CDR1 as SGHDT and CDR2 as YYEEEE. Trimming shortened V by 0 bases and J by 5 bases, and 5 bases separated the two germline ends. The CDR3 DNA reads TGTGCCAGCAGCTTGGTGGTGGAGACCCAGTACTTC. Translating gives CASSLVVETQYF.

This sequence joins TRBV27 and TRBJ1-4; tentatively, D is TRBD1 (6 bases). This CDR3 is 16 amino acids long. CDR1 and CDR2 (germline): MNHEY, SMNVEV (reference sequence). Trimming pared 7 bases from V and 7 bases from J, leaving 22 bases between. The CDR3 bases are TGTGCCAGCACCACCACTTACAGGGCGGAGAGTGAAAAACTGTTTTTT. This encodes CASTTTYRAESEKLFF.

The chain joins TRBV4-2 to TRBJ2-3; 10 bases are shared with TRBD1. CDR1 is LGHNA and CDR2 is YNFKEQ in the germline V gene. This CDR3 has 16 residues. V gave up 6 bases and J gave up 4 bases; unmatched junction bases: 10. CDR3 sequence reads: CASSLNRDRGSDTQYF. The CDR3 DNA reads TGTGCCAGCAGTCTCAACCGGGACAGGGGTTCAGATACGCAGTATTTT.

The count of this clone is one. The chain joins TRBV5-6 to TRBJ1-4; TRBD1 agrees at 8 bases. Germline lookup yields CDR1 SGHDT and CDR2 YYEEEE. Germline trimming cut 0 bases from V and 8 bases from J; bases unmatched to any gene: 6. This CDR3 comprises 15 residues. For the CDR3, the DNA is TGTGCCAGCAGCTTGGCGAGACAGGGGAAGGAAAAACTGTTTTTT. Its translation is CASSLARQGKEKLFF.

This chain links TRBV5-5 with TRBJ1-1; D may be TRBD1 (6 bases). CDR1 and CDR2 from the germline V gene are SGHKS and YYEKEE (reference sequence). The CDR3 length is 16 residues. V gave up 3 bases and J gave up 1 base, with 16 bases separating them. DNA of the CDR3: TGTGCCAGCAGCTACTGGGGGGGGCCCAAGAACACTGAAGCTTTCTTT. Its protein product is CASSYWGGPKNTEAFF.

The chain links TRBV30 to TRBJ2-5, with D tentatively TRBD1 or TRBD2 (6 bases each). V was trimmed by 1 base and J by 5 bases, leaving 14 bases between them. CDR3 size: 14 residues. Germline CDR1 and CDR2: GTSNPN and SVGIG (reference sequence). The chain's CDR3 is CAWSAKGGRETQYF. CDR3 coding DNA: TGTGCCTGGAGTGCTAAGGGGGGCCGGGAGACCCAGTACTTC.

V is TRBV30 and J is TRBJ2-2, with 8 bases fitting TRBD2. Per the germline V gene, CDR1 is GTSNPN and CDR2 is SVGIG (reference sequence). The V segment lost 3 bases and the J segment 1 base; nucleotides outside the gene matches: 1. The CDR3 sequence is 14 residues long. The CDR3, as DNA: TGTGCCTGGAGGACTAGCGTGAACACCGGGGAGCTGTTTTTT. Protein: CAWRTSVNTGELFF.

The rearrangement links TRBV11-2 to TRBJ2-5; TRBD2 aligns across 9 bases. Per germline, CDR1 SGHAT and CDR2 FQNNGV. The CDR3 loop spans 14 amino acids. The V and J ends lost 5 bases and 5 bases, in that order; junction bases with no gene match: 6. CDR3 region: CASSPTSGRETQYF. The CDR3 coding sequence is TGTGCCAGCAGCCCGACTAGCGGAAGGGAGACCCAGTACTTC.

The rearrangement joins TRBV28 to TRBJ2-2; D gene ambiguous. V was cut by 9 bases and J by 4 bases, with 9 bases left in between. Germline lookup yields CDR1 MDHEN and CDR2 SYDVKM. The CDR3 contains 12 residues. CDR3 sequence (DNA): TGTGCCAGTCGCGTCGGCACCGGGGAGCTGTTTTTT. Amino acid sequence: CASRVGTGELFF.

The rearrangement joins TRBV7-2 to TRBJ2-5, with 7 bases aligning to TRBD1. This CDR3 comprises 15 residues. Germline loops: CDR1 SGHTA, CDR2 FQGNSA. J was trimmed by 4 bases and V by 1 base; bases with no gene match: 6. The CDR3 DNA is TGTGCCAGCAGCTTAGGGACAGGTTTTAGAGAGACCCAGTACTTC. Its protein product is CASSLGTGFRETQYF. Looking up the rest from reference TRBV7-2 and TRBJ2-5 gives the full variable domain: GAGVSQSPSNKVTEKGKDVELRCDPISGHTALYWYRQSLGQGLEFLIYFQGNSAPDKSGLPSDRFSAERTGGSVSTLTIQRTQQEDSAVYLCASSLGTGFRETQYFGPGTRLLVL.

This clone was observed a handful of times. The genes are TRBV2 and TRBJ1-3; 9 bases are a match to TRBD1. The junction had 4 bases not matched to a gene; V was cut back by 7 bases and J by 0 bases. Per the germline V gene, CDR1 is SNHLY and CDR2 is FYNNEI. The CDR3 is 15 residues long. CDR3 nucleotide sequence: TGTGCCAGCACCAGGGACAGGGTCTCTGGAAACACCATATATTTT. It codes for CASTRDRVSGNTIYF.

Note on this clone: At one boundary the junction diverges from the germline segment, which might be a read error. The CDR3, as DNA: TGTGCCGGCAGTTTGCTACAGGGTTTCTCCTACGAGCAGTACTTC. It translates to CAGSLLQGFSYEQYF. The genes are TRBV6-6 and TRBJ2-7; D possibly corresponds to TRBD1 (6 bases). The CDR3 runs 15 residues. The germline CDR1 and CDR2 sequences are MNHNY and SVGAGI (reference sequence).

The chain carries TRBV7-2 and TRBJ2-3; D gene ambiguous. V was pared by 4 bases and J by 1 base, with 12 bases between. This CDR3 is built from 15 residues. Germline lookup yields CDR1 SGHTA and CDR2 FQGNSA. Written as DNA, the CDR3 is TGTGCCAGCAGCTCCGACGCAGCACGCACAGATACGCAGTATTTT. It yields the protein CASSSDAARTDTQYF.

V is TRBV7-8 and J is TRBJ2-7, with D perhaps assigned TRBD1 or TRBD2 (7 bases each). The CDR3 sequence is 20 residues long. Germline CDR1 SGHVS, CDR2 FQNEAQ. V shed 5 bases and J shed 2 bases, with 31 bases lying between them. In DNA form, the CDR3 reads TGTGCCAGCAGCCCGGGGGTGCGAAATGATCCAGGGGGACTAACCTACGAGCAGTACTTC. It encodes CASSPGVRNDPGGLTYEQYF.

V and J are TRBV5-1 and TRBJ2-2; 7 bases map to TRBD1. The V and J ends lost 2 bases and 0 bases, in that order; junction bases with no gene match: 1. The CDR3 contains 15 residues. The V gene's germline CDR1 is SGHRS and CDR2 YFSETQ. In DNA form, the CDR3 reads TGCGCCAGCAGCTTTACAGGGGCGAACACCGGGGAGCTGTTTTTT. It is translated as CASSFTGANTGELFF.

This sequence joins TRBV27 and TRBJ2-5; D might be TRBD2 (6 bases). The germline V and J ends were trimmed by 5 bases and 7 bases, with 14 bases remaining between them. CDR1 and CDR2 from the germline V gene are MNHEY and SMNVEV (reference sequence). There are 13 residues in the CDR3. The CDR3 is CASSPPLGGTQYF. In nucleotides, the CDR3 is TGTGCCAGCAGTCCACCCCTGGGGGGGACCCAGTACTTC.

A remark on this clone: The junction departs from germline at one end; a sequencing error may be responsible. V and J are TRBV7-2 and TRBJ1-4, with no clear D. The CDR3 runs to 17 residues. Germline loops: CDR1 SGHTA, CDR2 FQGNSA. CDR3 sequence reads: CASSLFSQPLAKEKLFF. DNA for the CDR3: TGTGCCAGCAGCTTATTTTCCCAGCCCTTAGCTAAGGAAAAACTGTTTTTT.

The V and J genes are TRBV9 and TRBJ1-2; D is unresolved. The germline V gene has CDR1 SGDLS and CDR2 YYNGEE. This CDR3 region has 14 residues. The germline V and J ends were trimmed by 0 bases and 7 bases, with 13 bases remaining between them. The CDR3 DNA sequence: TGTGCCAGCAGCGTAGGGACTCCACGGGGTGGCTACACCTTC. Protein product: CASSVGTPRGGYTF.

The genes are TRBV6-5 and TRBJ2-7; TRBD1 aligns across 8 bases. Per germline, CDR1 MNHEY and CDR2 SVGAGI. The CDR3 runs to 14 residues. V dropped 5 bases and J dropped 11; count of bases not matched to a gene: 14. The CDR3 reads CASSTRSGGRTEYF. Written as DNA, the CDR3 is TGTGCCAGCAGTACTCGCTCAGGGGGCCGGACGGAGTACTTC.